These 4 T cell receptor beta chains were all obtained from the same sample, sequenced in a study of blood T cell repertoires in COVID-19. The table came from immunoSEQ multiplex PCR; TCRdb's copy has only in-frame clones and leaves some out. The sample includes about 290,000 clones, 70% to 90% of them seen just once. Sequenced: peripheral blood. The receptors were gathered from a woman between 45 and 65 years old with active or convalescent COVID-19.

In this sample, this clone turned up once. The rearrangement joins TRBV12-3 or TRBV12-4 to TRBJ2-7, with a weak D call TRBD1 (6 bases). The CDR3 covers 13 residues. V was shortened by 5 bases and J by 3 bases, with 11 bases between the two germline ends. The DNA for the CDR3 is TGTGCCAGCAGTAAGGGGACAAACTACGAGCAGTACTTC. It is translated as CASSKGTNYEQYF.

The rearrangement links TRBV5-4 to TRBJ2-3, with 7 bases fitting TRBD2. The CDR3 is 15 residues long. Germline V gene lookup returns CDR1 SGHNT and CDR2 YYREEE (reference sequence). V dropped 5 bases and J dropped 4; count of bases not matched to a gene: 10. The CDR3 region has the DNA TGTGCCAGCAGTCCAACGACTAGCCTTGCAGATACGCAGTATTTT. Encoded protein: CASSPTTSLADTQYF.

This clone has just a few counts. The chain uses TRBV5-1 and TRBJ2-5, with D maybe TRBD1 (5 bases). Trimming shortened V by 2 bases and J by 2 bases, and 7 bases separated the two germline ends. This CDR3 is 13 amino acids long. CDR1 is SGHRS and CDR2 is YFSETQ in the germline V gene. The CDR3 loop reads CASSFAGQETQYF. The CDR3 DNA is TGCGCCAGCAGCTTTGCAGGGCAAGAGACCCAGTACTTC.

The CDR3 here is CASSFGQGQETQYF. The CDR3 bases are TGTGCCAGCAGCTTCGGGCAGGGGCAAGAGACCCAGTACTTC. The V call is TRBV5-6, the J call TRBJ2-5; the D gene is possibly TRBD1 (6 bases). Trimming stripped 2 bases from V and 2 bases from J, with 10 bases between. The CDR3 extends over 14 amino acids. Germline CDR1 reads SGHDT; CDR2 reads YYEEEE.